These T cell receptor beta chains were read from a single sample in a study of blood T cell repertoires in COVID-19. Assay: immunoSEQ multiplex PCR; the TCRdb copy retains only in-frame clones and omits some. The data show 50,000 to 80,000 clones, approximately 90% seen once. The sequencing input was PBMCs or T cells enriched from blood (not recorded which). Source of these receptors: a woman aged 35 to 49 who had recovered from COVID-19. The CDR3 runs from the conserved cysteine through the conserved F or W. A D gene is named only where the DNA matches it firmly. Clone size is not always given. Where it is, it says once, few, many or a class for expanded clones.

V gene	J gene	clone size	D gene	CDR3 protein	CDR3 DNA
TRBV5-8	TRBJ1-5	-	TRBD1	CASSYWGTGGFSQPQHF	TGTGCCAGCAGTTACTGGGGGACAGGGGGCTTCAGTCAGCCCCAGCATTTT
TRBV21-1	TRBJ2-1	-	-	CASRTDRYNEQFF	TGTGCCAGCAGGACGGACAGATACAATGAGCAGTTCTTC
TRBV6-6	TRBJ1-2	-	-	CASSNYNLLDGYTF	TGTGCCAGCAGTAACTATAACTTGCTCGATGGCTACACCTTC
TRBV19	TRBJ1-2	-	-	CASTSPGEGVGYTF	TGTGCCAGTACCTCTCCTGGAGAGGGGGTTGGCTACACCTTC
TRBV19	TRBJ2-3	-	-	CASSGQITDTQYF	TGTGCCAGTAGTGGACAGATTACAGATACGCAGTATTTT
TRBV5-4	TRBJ2-5	-	-	CASSPSVQETQYF	TGTGCCAGCAGCCCTTCAGTGCAAGAGACCCAGTACTTC
TRBV5-1	TRBJ2-7	-	-	CASSLTGELRHEQYF	TGCGCCAGCAGCTTGACCGGGGAGTTAAGGCACGAGCAGTACTTC
TRBV6-1	TRBJ1-1	-	-	CASSERYRDTEAFF	TGTGCCAGCAGTGAACGGTATCGGGACACTGAAGCTTTCTTT
TRBV19	TRBJ1-4	once	-	CASISSGSAKLFF	TGTGCCAGTATCTCATCGGGGTCGGCAAAACTGTTTTTT
TRBV7-2	TRBJ2-1	-	TRBD2	CASSSVGTRVYEQFF	TGTGCCAGCAGCTCGGTCGGGACTAGGGTGTATGAGCAGTTCTTC
TRBV10-3	TRBJ1-4	-	-	CAISESTGGRGKEKLFF	TGTGCCATCAGTGAGTCCACTGGAGGCAGGGGAAAGGAAAAACTGTTTTTT
TRBV11-3	TRBJ2-3	-	-	CASSPRTATDTQYF	TGTGCCAGCAGCCCGCGGACAGCCACAGATACGCAGTATTTT
TRBV27	TRBJ2-1	-	TRBD2	CASRVTLAGGREQFF	TGTGCCAGCAGAGTGACCCTAGCGGGGGGGCGCGAGCAGTTCTTC
TRBV3-1/TRBV3-2	TRBJ2-7	-	TRBD2	CASSLITGTSGTYEQYF	TGTGCCAGCAGCTTGATAACCGGGACTAGCGGGACCTACGAGCAGTACTTC
TRBV19	TRBJ1-4	few	-	CASSMGHENEKLFF	TGTGCCAGTAGTATGGGACACGAGAATGAAAAACTGTTTTTT
TRBV5-3	TRBJ2-7	-	TRBD1	CARSLVGGGYEQYF	TGTGCCAGAAGCTTGGTAGGGGGCGGCTACGAGCAGTACTTC
TRBV13	TRBJ1-6	-	-	CAMTQGLNSPLHF	TGTGCCATGACCCAGGGATTGAATTCACCCCTCCACTTT
TRBV10-2	TRBJ1-6	-	TRBD1	CASSEETGPPLHF	TGCGCCAGCAGTGAAGAGACAGGGCCGCCCCTCCACTTT
TRBV5-1	TRBJ2-3	once	-	CASSRATGLRADTQYF	TGCGCCAGCAGCAGGGCTACAGGGTTACGAGCAGATACGCAGTATTTT
TRBV7-9	TRBJ2-2	-	-	CASSLAALTANTGELFF	TGTGCCAGCAGCTTAGCGGCCCTAACAGCGAACACCGGGGAGCTGTTTTTT
TRBV5-4	TRBJ1-6	-	TRBD1	CASSGQGTSPLHF	TGTGCCAGCAGCGGACAGGGGACTTCACCCCTCCACTTT
TRBV11-2	TRBJ2-5	once	-	CASSVGSQETQYF	TGTGCCAGCAGCGTGGGGAGTCAAGAGACCCAGTACTTC
TRBV3-1/TRBV3-2	TRBJ2-7	-	TRBD1	CASSQDTVGQVAYEQYF	TGTGCCAGCAGCCAAGATACGGTGGGACAGGTGGCCTACGAGCAGTACTTC
TRBV6-5	TRBJ1-5	-	TRBD1	CASSTTGFSHQPQHF	TGTGCCAGCAGCACGACAGGGTTTAGTCATCAGCCCCAGCATTTT
TRBV18	TRBJ2-3	-	TRBD1	CASSPRTGIYTDTQYF	TGTGCCAGCTCACCAAGGACAGGGATATACACAGATACGCAGTATTTT
TRBV7-2	TRBJ2-7	-	TRBD1	CASSLVGQVLYEQYF	TGTGCCAGCAGCTTAGTCGGACAGGTTCTGTACGAGCAGTACTTC
TRBV19	TRBJ2-1	-	-	CASSSPFNEQFF	TGTGCCAGTAGTAGTCCCTTCAATGAGCAGTTCTTC
TRBV7-7	TRBJ2-5	-	TRBD2	CASSRSGGAQTQYF	TGTGCCAGCAGCCGTAGCGGGGGGGCCCAGACCCAGTACTTC
TRBV7-9	TRBJ2-3	-	TRBD1	CASSHRDSITDTQYF	TGTGCCAGCAGCCACCGGGACAGCATCACAGATACGCAGTATTTT
TRBV11-2	TRBJ2-2	-	-	CASSLVSTGELFF	TGTGCCAGCAGCTTAGTTAGTACCGGGGAGCTGTTTTTT
TRBV6-5	TRBJ2-2	-	-	CASRLFTGELFF	TGTGCCAGCAGACTTTTTACCGGGGAGCTGTTTTTT